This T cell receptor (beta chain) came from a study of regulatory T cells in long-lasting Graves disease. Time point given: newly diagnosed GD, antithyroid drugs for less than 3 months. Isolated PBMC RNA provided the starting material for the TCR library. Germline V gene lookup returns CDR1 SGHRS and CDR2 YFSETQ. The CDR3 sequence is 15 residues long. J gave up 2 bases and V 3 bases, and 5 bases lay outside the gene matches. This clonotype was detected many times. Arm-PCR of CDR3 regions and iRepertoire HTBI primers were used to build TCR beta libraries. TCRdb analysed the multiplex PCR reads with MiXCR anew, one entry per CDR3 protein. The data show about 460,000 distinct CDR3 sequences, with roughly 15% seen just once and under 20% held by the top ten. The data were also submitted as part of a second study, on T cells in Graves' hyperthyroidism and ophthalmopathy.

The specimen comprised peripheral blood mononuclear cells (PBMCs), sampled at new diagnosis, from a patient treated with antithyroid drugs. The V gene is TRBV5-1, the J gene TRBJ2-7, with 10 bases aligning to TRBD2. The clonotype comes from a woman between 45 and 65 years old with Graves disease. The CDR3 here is CASSSKGTSAYEQYF. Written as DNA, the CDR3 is TGCGCCAGCAGCTCTAAAGGGACTAGCGCCTACGAGCAGTACTTC.